This T cell receptor (beta chain) was identified during a study of T cell responses to AZD1222 COVID-19 vaccine. This clone was seen a handful of times. The antigen is undetermined. Sequence at one end of the junction differs from germline and may be a read error. The table came from immunoSEQ multiplex PCR; TCRdb's copy has only in-frame clones and leaves some out. The repertoire holds 120,000 to 150,000 clones, with approximately 88% as singletons. General observations from the study: Researchers took repertoire samples only after the peak T cell response had come. Just a handful of AZD1222 recipients were seropositive at baseline.

This clonotype was obtained from an adult in good health. The specimen comprised peripheral blood, sampled on day 0 of MenACWY control vaccination.

CDR3 residues: CASSLGIAGQHYF. The DNA of the CDR3 is TGCGCCAGCAGCCTCGGAATCGCGGGACAGCACTACTTC. The chain carries TRBV4-3 and TRBJ2-7; tentative D call: TRBD1 (7 bases). This CDR3 contains 13 residues. The germline V gene has CDR1 LGHNA and CDR2 YSLEER.